The 21 T cell receptor beta chains in this list originate from one sample, sequenced in a study of T cells in Graves' hyperthyroidism and ophthalmopathy. TCR beta CDR3 regions were amplified from RNA. Using the HTBI primer set, a first-round RT-PCR was run on the TCR CDR3. TCRdb redid the calling of the multiplex PCR reads with MiXCR, one entry per CDR3 protein. Of 450,000 to 700,000 distinct CDR3 sequences detected, just over 45% appear once; the ten largest clones hold around 20%. The sequenced sample was peripheral blood or thyroid tissue (not recorded which). These receptors were collected from an adult woman with Graves' disease, either hyperthyroidism or ophthalmopathy (not recorded which).

This clonotype was picked up many times. This rearrangement joins TRBV6-5 to TRBJ2-5, with TRBD1 matching 7 bases. The length of the CDR3 is 14 residues. The germline V gene has CDR1 MNHEY and CDR2 SVGAGI. V shed 6 bases, J shed 2 bases, and the junction held 6 bases outside the gene matches. CDR3 sequence reads: CASRYPGQQETQYF. CDR3 DNA: TGTGCCAGCAGGTACCCGGGACAGCAAGAGACCCAGTACTTC.

CDR3 bases: TGTGCCAGCAGCGCCCCTCCCGGGACAGGGGACGGCGAGCAGTACTTC. Protein: CASSAPPGTGDGEQYF. The chain has TRBV7-2 and TRBJ2-7; 10 bases line up with TRBD1. The CDR3 covers 16 residues. Germline V gene lookup returns CDR1 SGHTA and CDR2 FQGNSA. V was clipped by 5 bases and J by 6 bases; unmatched bases: 13.

J is TRBJ2-2 and V is TRBV7-2, with D possibly being TRBD1 (6 bases). Germline lookup yields CDR1 SGHTA and CDR2 FQGNSA. CDR3 length equals 14 residues. V was shortened by 5 bases and J by 10 bases, with 17 bases between the two germline ends. The CDR3 DNA reads as TGTGCCAGCAGCCCTAACAGGGAAACGGTGGAGCTGTTTTTT. Translation gives CASSPNRETVELFF.

The chain combines TRBV5-1 with TRBJ1-6, with D perhaps TRBD1 (6 bases). Germline V gene data show CDR1 as SGHRS and CDR2 as YFSETQ. The CDR3 totals 14 residues. Trimming took off 2 bases at V and 7 bases at J, with 10 bases between the two ends. For the CDR3, the DNA is TGCGCCAGCAGCTTCGGACAGAGGAATTCACCCCTCCACTTT. Its translation: CASSFGQRNSPLHF.

The gene calls are TRBV9 and TRBJ1-2, with D perhaps TRBD1 (5 bases). Trimming took off 0 bases at V and 4 bases at J, with 10 bases between the two ends. Germline V gives CDR1 SGDLS, CDR2 YYNGEE. This CDR3 spans 14 amino acids. Written as DNA, the CDR3 is TGTGCCAGCAGCGTAGATGGGGGAGCCTATGGCTACACCTTC. Protein: CASSVDGGAYGYTF.

This clonotype was seen ten or more times. The chain uses TRBV20-1 and TRBJ2-7, with D perhaps matching TRBD2 (6 bases). V was trimmed by 3 bases and J by 7 bases, leaving 13 bases between them. The CDR3 is 12 amino acids. In germline, CDR1 is DFQATT, CDR2 SNEGSKA (reference sequence). For the CDR3, the DNA is TGCAGTGCTAGGTTGTCTAGCGTAGAGCAGTACTTC. Translating it yields CSARLSSVEQYF.

This rearrangement joins TRBV15 to TRBJ1-1; D may be TRBD1 (5 bases). There are 14 residues in the CDR3. Per the germline V gene, CDR1 is LNHNV and CDR2 is YYDKDF (reference sequence). Trimming took 8 bases from V and 3 from J, leaving 16 bases between them. CDR3 nucleotide sequence: TGTGCCACCCAACTGGCCTTCAGGGACACTGAAGCTTTCTTT. It translates to CATQLAFRDTEAFF.

Worth noting for this clonotype: In this CDR3 the conserved last residue, phenylalanine or tryptophan, is missing, so a read error is likely. The limits of the CDR3 on the DNA are not certain, so only TCRdb's listed CDR3 is given. The chain recombines TRBV2 with TRBJ1-3; whether TRBD1, the table's D call, matches the DNA was not checked. Germline CDR1 reads SNHLY; CDR2 reads FYNNEI. The CDR3 length is 9 residues, termini included. CDR3 loop: CASGGGLQD.

This clonotype was recorded at least ten times. The chain employs TRBV6-5 and TRBJ2-2; D possibly matches TRBD1 or TRBD2 (5 bases each). Trimming removed 7 bases at V and 3 bases at J, with 15 bases between. Germline CDR1 reads MNHEY; CDR2 reads SVGAGI. The CDR3 sequence is 15 residues long. CDR3: CASTMRVGDTGELFF. CDR3 in DNA: TGTGCCAGCACAATGCGGGTAGGGGACACCGGGGAGCTGTTTTTT.

V is TRBV30 and J is TRBJ1-5, with D possibly being TRBD1 (5 bases). Trimming left V 1 base short and J 0 bases short, with 10 bases between. CDR3 length equals 15 residues. In germline, CDR1 is GTSNPN, CDR2 SVGIG (reference sequence). CDR3 protein: CAWSEVGLSNQPQHF. CDR3 sequence (DNA): TGTGCCTGGAGTGAAGTGGGGCTTAGCAATCAGCCCCAGCATTTT.

The genes are TRBV20-1 and TRBJ2-7; 9 bases agree with TRBD2. Germline loops: CDR1 DFQATT, CDR2 SNEGSKA (reference sequence). The CDR3 spans 14 residues. V shed 3 bases, J shed 4 bases, and the junction held 7 bases outside the gene matches. CDR3 region: CSARLAGVRYEQYF. The CDR3 DNA reads TGCAGTGCTAGGTTAGCGGGGGTCCGATACGAGCAGTACTTC.

The table lists this clonotype with many counts. The J gene is TRBJ1-1, the V gene TRBV19, with a tentative D call TRBD1 (5 bases). Germline loops: CDR1 LNHDA, CDR2 SQIVND (reference sequence). V lost 8 bases to trimming and J lost 4 bases, with 14 bases between them. This CDR3 has 13 amino acids. The CDR3 nucleotides read TGTGCCAGTGGACCCCTGGGGGGCACTGAAGCTTTCTTT. Translated, it gives CASGPLGGTEAFF.

Regarding this clonotype: A much larger clone lies one base from this, so it may be a read error. This rearrangement joins TRBV7-9 to TRBJ1-1; D perhaps matches TRBD1 (5 bases). The CDR3 is 13 residues long. V was pared by 5 bases and J by 4 bases, with 11 bases between. CDR1 SEHNR and CDR2 FQNEAQ come from the germline V gene (reference sequence). CDR3 region: CASSLSGSTEAFF. The DNA for the CDR3 is TGTGCCAGCAGCCTTTCAGGGAGCACTGAAGCTTTCTTT.

Concerning this clonotype itself: A read error may produce the germline difference seen at one junction end. This chain uses TRBV7-7 with TRBJ2-5, with a weak D call TRBD1 (6 bases). From germline, CDR1 is SSHAT and CDR2 FNYEAQ (reference sequence). The CDR3 runs 14 residues. CDR3 in DNA: TGTGCTAGCAGCTACGATAGGGGGTCGGAGACCCAGTACTTC. Translated: CASSYDRGSETQYF.

The V and J genes are TRBV24-1 and TRBJ1-1; D unclear. The V gene lost 7 bases and the J gene lost 0 bases, with 8 bases spanning the gap. The germline V gene has CDR1 KGHDR and CDR2 SFDVKD. This CDR3 region has 13 residues. The CDR3 DNA is TGTGCCACCAGAGACGAGGTGAACACTGAAGCTTTCTTT. As protein: CATRDEVNTEAFF.

This clonotype was detected ten times or more. J is TRBJ1-5 and V is TRBV28, with no clear D. Germline-derived CDR1 and CDR2 are MDHEN and SYDVKM. The V gene lost 7 bases and the J gene lost 4 bases, with 20 bases spanning the gap. The CDR3 sequence is 16 residues long. This CDR3 is CASKLRTGRSNQPQHF. The CDR3 coding sequence is TGTGCCAGCAAACTTCGGACTGGGCGGTCTAATCAGCCCCAGCATTTT. The full variable domain, completed using reference TRBV28 and TRBJ1-5, is DVKVTQSSRYLVKRTGEKVFLECVQDMDHENMFWYRQDPGLGLRLIYFSYDVKMKEKGDIPEGYSVSREKKERFSLILESASTNQTSMYLCASKLRTGRSNQPQHFGDGTRLSIL.

The rearrangement joins TRBV11-2 to TRBJ2-2; possibly TRBD1 or TRBD2 for D (5 bases each). The ends were cut back, 8 bases at V and 8 bases at J, with 18 bases in the middle. Germline V gene data show CDR1 as SGHAT and CDR2 as FQNNGV. The CDR3 is 14 amino acids. The CDR3 nucleotides are TGTGCCAGCTCCCCAGGGACCGCCGCAGGGGAGCTGTTTTTT. It codes for CASSPGTAAGELFF. The variable domain in full, completed from reference TRBV11-2 and TRBJ2-2, reads EAGVAQSPRYKIIEKRQSVAFWCNPISGHATLYWYQQILGQGPKLLIQFQNNGVVDDSQLPKDRFSAERLKGVDSTLKIQPAKLEDSAVYLCASSPGTAAGELFFGEGSRLTVL.

The CDR3 region has the DNA TGTGCCAGCAGCTTGGACGGGTACTACGAGCAGTACTTC. This gives the protein CASSLDGYYEQYF. This chain connects TRBV5-6 to TRBJ2-7; D not resolved. V lost 0 bases, J lost 3 bases, and 7 bases lay in between. The germline V gene has CDR1 SGHDT and CDR2 YYEEEE. This CDR3 contains 13 residues.

This chain uses TRBV4-1 with TRBJ2-5, with D perhaps being TRBD1 or TRBD2 (6 bases each). Trimming pared 3 bases from V and 0 bases from J, leaving 17 bases between. Germline CDR1 and CDR2: MGHRA and YSYEKL. This CDR3 comprises 17 residues. CDR3 in amino acids: CASSQGGARLYQETQYF. CDR3 coding DNA: TGCGCCAGCAGCCAGGGGGGCGCTAGGCTGTACCAAGAGACCCAGTACTTC.

This clonotype was recorded many times. This chain connects TRBV28 to TRBJ2-7; D unresolved. The CDR3 has 12 residues. V lost 3 bases and J 6 bases, leaving 9 bases between the germline ends. Germline CDR1 reads MDHEN; CDR2 reads SYDVKM. The CDR3 bases are TGTGCCAGCAGTTTTGACCTTGGCGAGCAGTACTTC. Translated, it gives CASSFDLGEQYF.

V and J are TRBV2 and TRBJ1-5; no firm D call. V gave up 1 base and J gave up 6 bases, with 13 bases separating them. The CDR3 is made up of 15 amino acids. Germline lookup yields CDR1 SNHLY and CDR2 FYNNEI. The CDR3 is CASSEGNLVGQPQHF. The CDR3 nucleotides read TGTGCCAGCAGTGAAGGCAACTTGGTGGGTCAGCCCCAGCATTTT.